The 5 T cell receptor beta chains presented below share a single source sample, sequenced in a study of cytomegalovirus exposure and HLA in healthy donors. 13 Jbeta primers and 60 Vbeta primers were used for the PCR. Data came from immunoSEQ multiplex PCR; TCRdb stores just in-frame clones and leaves some out. The sample has about 65,000 clones; around 73% are singletons. The sequenced sample consisted of PBMCs. These receptors came from a girl aged 10 to 17 in good health and CMV-seropositive.

The chain couples TRBV6-5 to TRBJ1-1; D unclear. V lost 0 bases and J 3 bases, leaving 5 bases between the germline ends. Per germline, CDR1 MNHEY and CDR2 SVGAGI. CDR3 length: 13 residues. CDR3 loop: CASSYSTYTEAFF. In DNA form, the CDR3 reads TGTGCCAGCAGTTACTCGACATACACTGAAGCTTTCTTT.

The rearrangement uses TRBV7-2 and TRBJ1-6; D gene ambiguous. The CDR3 totals 14 residues. Looked up from germline, CDR1 is SGHTA and CDR2 is FQGNSA. The V end was cut by 3 bases, the J end by 8 bases, with 11 bases between. This chain's CDR3 is CASSFKSLDSPLHF. In DNA, the CDR3 is TGTGCCAGCAGCTTCAAATCACTGGATTCACCCCTCCACTTT.

This rearrangement joins TRBV4-3 to TRBJ1-5; possibly TRBD1 for D (6 bases). CDR1 is LGHNA, CDR2 YSLEER, per germline. The V end lost 1 base, the J end lost 4 bases, and 17 bases lay between the germline ends. This CDR3 is built from 17 residues. This chain's CDR3 is CASSQGSPARGNQPQHF. In DNA form, the CDR3 reads TGCGCCAGCAGCCAAGGTTCCCCGGCCAGGGGTAATCAGCCCCAGCATTTT.

The genes are TRBV4-3 and TRBJ2-1; D not certain. The CDR3 has 19 amino acids. The V gene lost 0 bases and the J gene lost 0 bases, with 18 bases spanning the gap. Germline V gene sequence: CDR1 LGHNA, CDR2 YSLEER. CDR3 DNA sequence: TGCGCCAGCAGCCAAGACCCCCCTAGAGGCGTAGGCTCCTACAATGAGCAGTTCTTC. This translates into CASSQDPPRGVGSYNEQFF.

V and J are TRBV7-2 and TRBJ1-1; D gene ambiguous. The germline V gene encodes CDR1 SGHTA and CDR2 FQGNSA. The V and J ends lost 0 bases and 4 bases respectively, with 12 bases between them. The CDR3 contains 15 residues. The CDR3 DNA sequence: TGTGCCAGCAGCTTAGCGTCCCCAGACATCACTGAAGCTTTCTTT. Translated, it gives CASSLASPDITEAFF.